One sample yielded the 21 T cell receptor beta chains listed below, sequenced in a study of blood T cell repertoires in COVID-19. Sequencing used immunoSEQ multiplex PCR; TCRdb keeps in-frame clones, though not all of them. Of approximately 71,000 clones in the sample, 70% to 85% are singletons; the top ten hold around 27%. The sequenced material came from peripheral blood. The receptors were gathered from a man aged 60 to 69 with active or convalescent COVID-19.

J is TRBJ2-7 and V is TRBV28; unclear D gene. The CDR3 is 13 amino acids. The V gene lost 6 bases and the J gene lost 4 bases, with 13 bases spanning the gap. Germline CDR1 and CDR2: MDHEN and SYDVKM. CDR3 residues: CASRAPSLYEQYF. The CDR3 bases are TGTGCCAGCAGAGCCCCGTCCTTATACGAGCAGTACTTC.

This chain joins TRBV6-1 and TRBJ2-3, with 7 positions matching TRBD1. Germline loops: CDR1 MNHNS, CDR2 SASEGT. The CDR3 has 15 amino acids. V lost 5 bases to trimming and J lost 2 bases; unmatched junction nucleotides: 7. This chain's CDR3 is CASSHPGQNTDTQYF. The CDR3 nucleotides are TGTGCCAGCAGTCACCCGGGACAGAACACAGATACGCAGTATTTT.

The rearrangement joins TRBV28 to TRBJ2-7; D unclear. The CDR3 is 14 residues long. The germline V gene has CDR1 MDHEN and CDR2 SYDVKM. V was clipped by 2 bases and J by 2 bases, with 10 bases between them. This chain's CDR3 is CASSLGQPAYEQYF. The CDR3 DNA sequence: TGTGCCAGCAGTTTAGGGCAGCCAGCCTACGAGCAGTACTTC.

This clone showed up just a few times. This sequence joins TRBV18 and TRBJ1-1, with D possibly matching TRBD1 (6 bases). Germline CDR1 is KGHSH and CDR2 is LQKENI. The CDR3 length is 14 residues. Trimming pared 1 base from V and 5 bases from J, leaving 11 bases between. The DNA of the CDR3 is TGTGCCAGCTCACCACAGGGGCAGGGGACTGAAGCTTTCTTT. It yields the protein CASSPQGQGTEAFF.

This chain uses TRBV6-5 with TRBJ2-5; the match to TRBD1 covers 8 bases. Trimming took 5 bases from V and 4 from J; bases not matched to a gene: 3. There are 13 residues in the CDR3. CDR1 and CDR2 from the germline V gene are MNHEY and SVGAGI. For the CDR3, the DNA is TGTGCCAGCAGTCCCGGGACAGGAGAGACCCAGTACTTC. It is translated as CASSPGTGETQYF.

V is TRBV7-9 and J is TRBJ2-1; D may be TRBD1 (6 bases). V was trimmed by 5 bases and J by 6 bases, leaving 11 bases between them. The CDR3 length is 13 residues. Germline CDR1 SEHNR, CDR2 FQNEAQ (reference sequence). CDR3 protein: CASSQGTVNEQFF. The CDR3 DNA sequence: TGTGCCAGCAGCCAGGGGACCGTCAATGAGCAGTTCTTC.

This chain uses TRBV7-9 with TRBJ1-1; 7 bases are shared with TRBD1. CDR1 and CDR2 from the germline V gene are SEHNR and FQNEAQ (reference sequence). The CDR3 extends over 14 amino acids. V gave up 5 bases and J gave up 4 bases; unmatched junction bases: 7. DNA of the CDR3: TGTGCCAGCAGCCACAACAGGGGTCGCACTGAAGCTTTCTTT. Translated: CASSHNRGRTEAFF.

The chain joins TRBV9 to TRBJ2-3, with 9 bases matching TRBD2. J lost 1 base, V lost 3 bases, and 6 bases had no gene match. CDR1 is SGDLS, CDR2 YYNGEE, per germline. This CDR3 has 16 amino acids. CDR3 sequence: CASSAPPSGGTDTQYF. The CDR3 DNA reads TGTGCCAGCAGCGCTCCCCCTAGCGGGGGCACAGATACGCAGTATTTT.

The rearrangement joins TRBV7-8 to TRBJ1-5; no clear D gene. CDR3 length: 15 residues. Germline V gives CDR1 SGHVS, CDR2 FQNEAQ. V shed 2 bases and J shed 2 bases, with 10 bases lying between them. CDR3 nucleotide sequence: TGTGCCAGCAGCTTACGGTATTTAGGCAATCAGCCCCAGCATTTT. It encodes CASSLRYLGNQPQHF.

The chain is built from TRBV7-2 and TRBJ1-1, with 8 bases that match TRBD1. V lost 5 bases to trimming and J lost 5 bases; unmatched junction nucleotides: 7. Germline V gene sequence: CDR1 SGHTA, CDR2 FQGNSA. The CDR3 loop spans 14 amino acids. The CDR3 spells CASSPRTGRTEAFF. The DNA for the CDR3 is TGTGCCAGCAGCCCCCGGACAGGGAGGACTGAAGCTTTCTTT.

This chain uses TRBV12-3 or TRBV12-4 with TRBJ2-7; 9 positions agree with TRBD1. This CDR3 has 13 residues. After removal of 6 bases from V and 3 bases from J, the junction contained 3 bases not matched to a gene. In DNA, the CDR3 is TGTGCCAGCAGGGGGACAGGGCTCTACGAGCAGTACTTC. Its protein product is CASRGTGLYEQYF.

This chain connects TRBV6-6 to TRBJ1-6, with D unresolved. Trimming shortened V by 4 bases and J by 15 bases, and 16 bases separated the two germline ends. Per germline, CDR1 MNHNY and CDR2 SVGAGI (reference sequence). CDR3 length: 13 amino acids. DNA of the CDR3: TGTGCCAGCAGTTTCCCGACGGCTCAGGTCCTCCACTTT. The encoded protein is CASSFPTAQVLHF.

This clone has only a few counts. The rearrangement uses TRBV5-4 and TRBJ1-2; no clear D gene. Trimming took 3 bases from V and 0 from J, leaving 12 bases between them. CDR3 size: 15 residues. Germline values: CDR1 SGHNT, CDR2 YYREEE (reference sequence). CDR3 DNA sequence: TGTGCCAGCAGCTCCCACGCTACAGCTAACTATGGCTACACCTTC. Its translation is CASSSHATANYGYTF. The full variable domain, its missing parts supplied by reference TRBV5-4 and TRBJ1-2, is ETGVTQSPTHLIKTRGQQVTLRCSSQSGHNTVSWYQQALGQGPQFIFQYYREEENGRGNFPPRFSGLQFPNYSSELNVNALELDDSALYLCASSSHATANYGYTFGSGTRLTVV.

The chain employs TRBV7-8 and TRBJ2-7; the D gene is possibly TRBD2 (5 bases). CDR1 and CDR2 from the germline V gene are SGHVS and FQNEAQ. The CDR3 sequence is 14 residues long. V lost 7 bases, J lost 0 bases, and 13 bases lay in between. This chain's CDR3 is CASKSRELSYEQYF. CDR3 in DNA: TGTGCCAGCAAATCGAGGGAACTCTCCTACGAGCAGTACTTC.

The V and J genes are TRBV18 and TRBJ1-1, with 9 bases aligning to TRBD1. V dropped 6 bases and J dropped 1; count of bases not matched to a gene: 6. Germline V lookup: CDR1 KGHSH, CDR2 LQKENI. The CDR3 is 15 amino acids. The CDR3 DNA sequence: TGTGCCAGCTCCCCGATGACAGGGGGGAACACTGAAGCTTTCTTT. Translating gives CASSPMTGGNTEAFF.

This chain connects TRBV5-4 to TRBJ1-6; unclear D gene. The CDR3 length is 12 residues. The V gene lost 1 base and the J gene lost 8 bases, with 4 bases spanning the gap. The germline V gene encodes CDR1 SGHNT and CDR2 YYREEE (reference sequence). CDR3 in amino acids: CASSLTDSPLHF. The DNA for the CDR3 is TGTGCCAGCAGCTTGACGGATTCACCCCTCCACTTT. The variable domain in full, with the rest retrieved from reference TRBV5-4 and TRBJ1-6, is ETGVTQSPTHLIKTRGQQVTLRCSSQSGHNTVSWYQQALGQGPQFIFQYYREEENGRGNFPPRFSGLQFPNYSSELNVNALELDDSALYLCASSLTDSPLHFGNGTRLTVT.

This clone was seen just once. The chain links TRBV5-1 to TRBJ1-3; TRBD1 matches at 7 bases. The trim removed 4 bases at V and 6 bases at J, leaving 10 bases unmatched. Looked up from germline, CDR1 is SGHRS and CDR2 is YFSETQ. This CDR3 is 15 amino acids long. CDR3 in amino acids: CASSTLTGVENTIYF. For the CDR3, the DNA is TGCGCCAGCAGCACCCTAACAGGGGTGGAAAACACCATATATTTT.

The chain is built from TRBV4-1 and TRBJ2-7, with 9 bases identical to TRBD1. Trimming at V came to 3 bases and at J to 6 bases, leaving 9 bases not matched to a gene. Germline loops: CDR1 MGHRA, CDR2 YSYEKL. This CDR3 spans 15 amino acids. CDR3 nucleotides: TGCGCCAGCAGCCAGACGGACAGGGGAAGGCGCGAGCAGTACTTC. It is translated as CASSQTDRGRREQYF.

J is TRBJ1-6 and V is TRBV7-2; 7 bases are shared with TRBD1. In germline, CDR1 is SGHTA, CDR2 FQGNSA. The CDR3 is made up of 16 amino acids. After removal of 1 base from V and 7 bases from J, the junction contained 7 bases not matched to a gene. CDR3 coding DNA: TGTGCCAGCAGCTTAGGGTCGGGACAGATCAATTCACCCCTCCACTTT. It codes for CASSLGSGQINSPLHF.

The chain links TRBV11-2 to TRBJ1-1; 8 bases are a match to TRBD1. Germline V gene data show CDR1 as SGHAT and CDR2 as FQNNGV. The CDR3 has 17 amino acids. Losses at the gene ends were 1 base for V and 4 bases for J; bases not matched to a gene: 11. In DNA, the CDR3 is TGTGCCAGCAGCTTAGCCCTAAGGACAGGGTTTGGCACTGAAGCTTTCTTT. As protein: CASSLALRTGFGTEAFF.

The gene calls are TRBV5-1 and TRBJ2-7; 8 nucleotides align to TRBD1. Trimming at V came to 3 bases and at J to 9 bases, leaving 11 bases not matched to a gene. The CDR3 length is 14 residues. The germline gives CDR1 SGHRS, CDR2 YFSETQ. In DNA, the CDR3 is TGCGCCAGCAGCTGGGGGGCAGGGGGCTTGTGGCAGTACTTC. Its protein is CASSWGAGGLWQYF.